These 25 T cell receptor beta chains came from one sample sequenced in a study of blood T cell repertoires in COVID-19. Generated by immunoSEQ multiplex PCR, the TCRdb table keeps only in-frame clones and is missing some. The sample has 230,000 or so clones, about four fifths seen once. Sequenced: PBMCs or T cells enriched from blood (not recorded which). The receptors were gathered from a man over 45 who had recovered from COVID-19.

In its sample, this clone was seen once. This chain joins TRBV9 and TRBJ2-3, with 12 bases fitting TRBD2. CDR3 length: 17 residues. J lost 4 bases, V lost 3 bases, and 9 bases had no gene match. Germline CDR1 SGDLS, CDR2 YYNGEE. This CDR3 reads CASSARLAGVISDTQYF. CDR3 DNA: TGTGCCAGCAGCGCCCGACTAGCGGGAGTAATATCAGATACGCAGTATTTT.

The V gene is TRBV7-9, the J gene TRBJ1-5; 9 nucleotides align to TRBD1. The ends lost 5 bases at V and 4 bases at J; junction bases unmatched: 6. The CDR3 contains 15 residues. Germline CDR1 reads SEHNR; CDR2 reads FQNEAQ (reference sequence). CDR3 sequence reads: CASSTGTGFNQPQHF. Here the CDR3 DNA reads TGTGCCAGCAGCACCGGGACAGGGTTTAATCAGCCCCAGCATTTT. The entire variable domain, with the rest obtained from reference TRBV7-9 and TRBJ1-5, is as follows: DTGVSQNPRHKITKRGQNVTFRCDPISEHNRLYWYRQTLGQGPEFLTYFQNEAQLEKSRLLSDRFSAERPKGSFSTLEIQRTEQGDSAMYLCASSTGTGFNQPQHFGDGTRLSIL.

The CDR3 reads CASTRDRVITGELFF. The CDR3 bases are TGTGCCAGTACACGGGACAGGGTTATAACCGGGGAGCTGTTTTTT. The chain is built from TRBV19 and TRBJ2-2, with 9 bases lining up with TRBD1. This CDR3 has 15 amino acids. V was pared by 7 bases and J by 5 bases, with 8 bases of the junction left unmatched. The germline V gene encodes CDR1 LNHDA and CDR2 SQIVND (reference sequence).

This clone was observed a few times. The CDR3 is CASSLSQTGGSYTEAFF. CDR3 sequence (DNA): TGTGCCAGCAGTTTATCTCAAACAGGGGGGAGTTACACTGAAGCTTTCTTT. The V gene is TRBV27, the J gene TRBJ1-1; TRBD1 aligns across 8 bases. From germline, CDR1 is MNHEY and CDR2 SMNVEV (reference sequence). The CDR3 length is 17 residues. Germline trimming cut 0 bases from V and 3 bases from J; bases unmatched to any gene: 9.

This clone was observed a handful of times. The chain carries TRBV5-1 and TRBJ2-6; the D is unclear. The CDR3 runs 15 residues. Germline V CDR1 and CDR2: SGHRS, YFSETQ. Between the trimmed V and J ends, which lost 4 bases and 4 bases, there was a span of 12 bases. The CDR3 DNA sequence: TGCGCCAGCAGCCTTACACGTCCCGGGGCCAACGTCCTGACTTTC. Protein sequence: CASSLTRPGANVLTF. Full variable domain (remainder filled in from reference TRBV5-1 and TRBJ2-6): KAGVTQTPRYLIKTRGQQVTLSCSPISGHRSVSWYQQTPGQGLQFLFEYFSETQRNKGNFPGRFSGRQFSNSRSEMNVSTLELGDSALYLCASSLTRPGANVLTFGAGSRLTVL.

The chain has TRBV3-1 (or the pseudogene TRBV3-2) and TRBJ1-3; D may be TRBD1 (5 bases). Germline lookup yields CDR1 LGHDT and CDR2 YNNKEL (reference sequence). This CDR3 contains 18 residues. Deletions cut 4 bases from V and 0 bases from J, with 19 bases between. The CDR3 DNA is TGTGCCAGCAGCCGTACACTACAGGTCCCGACCTCTGGAAACACCATATATTTT. Translating it yields CASSRTLQVPTSGNTIYF.

This chain connects TRBV4-1 to TRBJ1-4; D gene ambiguous. The germline V and J ends were trimmed by 1 base and 3 bases, with 9 bases remaining between them. The CDR3 is 15 residues long. Per germline, CDR1 MGHRA and CDR2 YSYEKL. CDR3 nucleotides: TGCGCCAGCAGCCAAGTCCCGGGGTCTAATGAAAAACTGTTTTTT. It codes for CASSQVPGSNEKLFF.

This sequence joins TRBV7-5 and TRBJ1-2; the table assigns TRBD1, which was not confirmed against the DNA. TRBV7-5 is an annotated pseudogene. The CDR3 runs 14 residues. The CDR3, as DNA: TGTGCCAGAAGCTTCAGGGGGCCTATTTGCGGCTACACCTTC. Protein: CARSFRGPICGYTF.

The chain uses TRBV9 and TRBJ1-3; tentatively, D is TRBD1 (5 bases). This CDR3 region has 15 residues. Per germline, CDR1 SGDLS and CDR2 YYNGEE. Trimming stripped 4 bases from V and 4 bases from J, with 15 bases between. The CDR3 reads CASSPLGGNGNTIYF. CDR3 coding DNA: TGTGCCAGCAGCCCCCTGGGGGGGAACGGAAACACCATATATTTT.

This clone was detected only once. The gene calls are TRBV7-3 and TRBJ2-1; D possibly corresponds to TRBD2 (5 bases). Germline loops: CDR1 SGHTA, CDR2 FQGTGA. V lost 0 bases and J lost 2, with 8 bases in between. CDR3 length equals 15 residues. The CDR3 reads CASSLTLGTYNEQFF. The DNA for the CDR3 is TGTGCCAGCAGCTTAACCCTCGGGACCTACAATGAGCAGTTCTTC. Based on the CDR3 plus reference TRBV7-3 and TRBJ2-1, the full variable domain is GAGVSQTPSNKVTEKGKYVELRCDPISGHTALYWYRQSLGQGPEFLIYFQGTGAADDSGLPNDRFFAVRPEGSVSTLKIQRTERGDSAVYLCASSLTLGTYNEQFFGPGTRLTVL.

The chain carries TRBV12-3 or TRBV12-4 and TRBJ2-5; 7 positions agree with TRBD2. V gave up 7 bases and J gave up 5 bases; unmatched junction bases: 7. The CDR3 totals 13 residues. CDR3 DNA: TGTGCCAGCACCCCGGGGGGTGTGGAGACCCAGTACTTC. Translation: CASTPGGVETQYF.

This clone appeared once. This chain connects TRBV10-3 to TRBJ1-3; 8 positions match TRBD1. CDR1 ENHRY and CDR2 SYGVKD come from the germline V gene. The trim removed 2 bases at V and 2 bases at J, leaving 2 bases unmatched. The CDR3 runs 15 residues. CDR3 DNA sequence: TGTGCCATCAGTGAGCAGGGGGCTGCTGGAAACACCATATATTTT. This encodes CAISEQGAAGNTIYF.

The V gene is TRBV5-1, the J gene TRBJ1-5, with D perhaps TRBD1 (5 bases). This CDR3 contains 15 residues. The germline CDR1 and CDR2 sequences are SGHRS and YFSETQ. V was shortened by 1 base and J by 1 base, with 9 bases between the two germline ends. Here the CDR3 reads CASSLWGGSNQPQHF. DNA for the CDR3: TGCGCCAGCAGCTTGTGGGGGGGGAGCAATCAGCCCCAGCATTTT.

The chain recombines TRBV25-1 with TRBJ2-7; 7 nucleotides line up with TRBD2. CDR1 and CDR2 (germline): MGHDK, SYGVNS. Unmatched junction bases numbered 3, after V lost 3 bases and J lost 1 base. The CDR3 has 14 residues. CDR3 amino acids: CASSEGGRSYEQYF. The CDR3 nucleotides read TGTGCCAGCAGTGAGGGCGGGAGATCCTACGAGCAGTACTTC.

The rearrangement links TRBV24-1 to TRBJ2-5; 16 positions agree with TRBD2. Losses at the gene ends were 3 bases for V and 5 bases for J; bases not matched to a gene: 8. Looked up from germline, CDR1 is KGHDR and CDR2 is SFDVKD. The CDR3 totals 18 residues. This CDR3 reads CATSDKRGLAGGMETQYF. The CDR3 DNA reads as TGTGCCACCAGTGATAAAAGGGGACTAGCGGGAGGGATGGAGACCCAGTACTTC.

V usage is TRBV29-1 and J usage is TRBJ1-1; D not resolved. Germline loops: CDR1 SQVTM, CDR2 ANQGSEA. V dropped 7 bases and J dropped 4 bases, with 16 bases sitting between them. The CDR3 is made up of 13 amino acids. CDR3 sequence: CSATGPRGTEAFF. The CDR3 coding sequence is TGCAGCGCTACGGGCCCCCGGGGCACTGAAGCTTTCTTT.

This rearrangement joins TRBV19 to TRBJ2-6; a weak D match, TRBD2 (6 bases). This CDR3 contains 20 residues. V was trimmed by 0 bases and J by 2 bases, leaving 20 bases between them. Germline V gene data show CDR1 as LNHDA and CDR2 as SQIVND (reference sequence). DNA for the CDR3: TGTGCCAGTAGTATAGAACCCCCGGGGGTGTGGAGAACTGGGGCCAACGTCCTGACTTTC. The encoded protein is CASSIEPPGVWRTGANVLTF.

This chain connects TRBV7-9 to TRBJ2-2; D is possibly TRBD2 (6 bases). Trimming cost V 3 bases and J 4 bases, with 6 bases left between them. Looked up from germline, CDR1 is SEHNR and CDR2 is FQNEAQ (reference sequence). The CDR3 covers 13 residues. The CDR3 loop is CASSFSGTGELFF. The CDR3 DNA sequence: TGTGCCAGCAGCTTTAGCGGCACCGGGGAGCTGTTTTTT.

The chain recombines TRBV20-1 with TRBJ1-4; D ambiguous. Germline CDR1 and CDR2: DFQATT and SNEGSKA (reference sequence). The CDR3 is made up of 15 amino acids. Deletions cut 3 bases from V and 10 bases from J, with 21 bases between. The CDR3 here is CSASLGAGYRGKLFF. CDR3 nucleotide sequence: TGCAGTGCTAGTCTCGGAGCGGGGTATAGAGGAAAACTGTTTTTT.

In this sample, this clone turned up a few times. The V gene is TRBV11-2, the J gene TRBJ2-7; 9 nucleotides agree with TRBD2. CDR3 length: 16 residues. The junction had 12 bases not matched to a gene; V was cut back by 5 bases and J by 4 bases. In germline, CDR1 is SGHAT, CDR2 FQNNGV. CDR3 nucleotide sequence: TGTGCCAGCAGCCCAGGGTCGGCGGGAGGGATGTACGAGCAGTACTTC. This sequence encodes CASSPGSAGGMYEQYF.

The rearrangement links TRBV5-4 to TRBJ1-2; 7 bases are shared with TRBD1. This CDR3 has 16 amino acids. V was clipped by 3 bases and J by 0 bases; unmatched bases: 8. Germline CDR1 reads SGHNT; CDR2 reads YYREEE (reference sequence). CDR3 amino acids: CASSSLGGSSNYGYTF. CDR3 coding DNA: TGTGCCAGCAGCTCCCTAGGGGGCAGCTCTAACTATGGCTACACCTTC.

The V gene is TRBV5-1, the J gene TRBJ2-5, with D maybe TRBD1 (6 bases). Germline assignment: CDR1 SGHRS and CDR2 YFSETQ. This CDR3 comprises 13 residues. Deletions cut 6 bases from V and 7 bases from J, with 16 bases between. CDR3 residues: CASMTTGSVTQYF. CDR3 DNA: TGCGCCAGCATGACGACAGGCAGTGTGACCCAGTACTTC.

The chain couples TRBV11-2 to TRBJ2-1; 7 bases map to TRBD2. Looked up from germline, CDR1 is SGHAT and CDR2 is FQNNGV. The CDR3 length is 17 residues. With V trimmed by 1 base and J by 3 bases, 9 bases remained unmatched. The CDR3 is CASSLARGVRNYNEQFF. CDR3 in DNA: TGTGCCAGCAGCTTAGCCCGGGGGGTGCGGAACTACAATGAGCAGTTCTTC.

Only a few counts were recorded for this clone. V and J are TRBV9 and TRBJ2-7, with 8 bases that match TRBD1. CDR3 length: 13 amino acids. The V segment lost 4 bases and the J segment 6 bases; nucleotides outside the gene matches: 6. In germline, CDR1 is SGDLS, CDR2 YYNGEE. For the CDR3, the DNA is TGTGCCAGCAGCCCCCGACAGGGGCCCGAGCAGTACTTC. Translating gives CASSPRQGPEQYF.

The rearrangement joins TRBV19 to TRBJ2-7; TRBD1 is a possible D gene (5 bases). V lost 7 bases, J lost 1 base, and 14 bases lay in between. CDR1 and CDR2 (germline): LNHDA, SQIVND (reference sequence). The CDR3 sequence is 14 residues long. The CDR3 DNA is TGTGCCAGTACTCAGGGCGGCCCTTCCTACGAGCAGTACTTC. Protein sequence: CASTQGGPSYEQYF. Supplemented by reference TRBV19 and TRBJ2-7, the full variable domain reads DGGITQSPKYLFRKEGQNVTLSCEQNLNHDAMYWYRQDPGQGLRLIYYSQIVNDFQKGDIAEGYSVSREKKESFPLTVTSAQKNPTAFYLCASTQGGPSYEQYFGPGTRLTVT.